This is a list of T cell receptor beta chains from one sample in a study of shared clonotypes between healthy human individuals. The table came from immunoSEQ multiplex PCR; TCRdb's copy has only in-frame clones and leaves some out. This table holds 1.5 million to 1.9 million clones, about 98% found once. Material for sequencing was naive CD4+ T cells sorted from blood. The receptors come from a young man in good health. CDR3s include the opening cysteine and the closing phenylalanine or tryptophan. Each record gives: CDR3 length, D gene, J gene, V gene, clone size, CDR3 protein, CDR3 DNA. A D gene is named only where the DNA matches it firmly. Size is omitted from some rows. Given values are once, few, many or a class for expanded clones.

len: 16
d_gene: TRBD2
j_gene: TRBJ2-5
v_gene: TRBV11-2
abundance: .
CDR3aa: CASSPGTSGSRETQYF
CDR3nt: TGTGCCAGCAGCCCCGGGACTAGCGGGAGTCGAGAGACCCAGTACTTC

len: 16
d_gene: .
j_gene: TRBJ1-4
v_gene: TRBV28
abundance: .
CDR3aa: CASSLYGQATNEKLFF
CDR3nt: TGTGCCAGCAGTCTTTACGGGCAGGCAACTAATGAAAAACTGTTTTTT

len: 15
d_gene: .
j_gene: TRBJ1-1
v_gene: TRBV29-1
abundance: .
CDR3aa: CSVASYRGMNTEAFF
CDR3nt: TGCAGCGTTGCGTCCTACAGAGGGATGAACACTGAAGCTTTCTTT

len: 15
d_gene: .
j_gene: TRBJ2-7
v_gene: TRBV18
abundance: .
CDR3aa: CASSPWEGARNEQYF
CDR3nt: TGTGCCAGCTCGCCCTGGGAGGGGGCGCGTAACGAGCAGTACTTC

len: 13
d_gene: .
j_gene: TRBJ2-7
v_gene: TRBV2
abundance: once
CDR3aa: CASSRDGLYEQYF
CDR3nt: TGTGCCAGCAGTAGGGACGGGCTCTACGAGCAGTACTTC

len: 19
d_gene: TRBD1
j_gene: TRBJ2-4
v_gene: TRBV5-1
abundance: .
CDR3aa: CASSEGTGALNLAKNIQYF
CDR3nt: TGCGCCAGCAGCGAAGGGACAGGGGCACTCAACTTAGCCAAAAACATTCAGTACTTC

len: 21
d_gene: TRBD2
j_gene: TRBJ2-7
v_gene: TRBV4-3
abundance: .
CDR3aa: CASSQDILGLAGEWVAYEQYF
CDR3nt: TGCGCCAGCAGCCAAGATATATTAGGACTAGCAGGAGAATGGGTCGCGTACGAGCAGTACTTC

len: 13
d_gene: .
j_gene: TRBJ2-2
v_gene: TRBV18
abundance: once
CDR3aa: CASSLQNTGELFF
CDR3nt: TGTGCCAGCTCGCTGCAGAACACCGGGGAGCTGTTTTTT

len: 16
d_gene: .
j_gene: TRBJ2-2
v_gene: TRBV7-2
abundance: .
CDR3aa: CASSSPGTLVTGELFF
CDR3nt: TGTGCCAGCAGCTCACCGGGGACGTTGGTGACCGGGGAGCTGTTTTTT

len: 15
d_gene: TRBD1
j_gene: TRBJ2-5
v_gene: TRBV13
abundance: .
CDR3aa: CASSRGTGQAETQYF
CDR3nt: TGTGCCAGCAGCAGGGGGACAGGGCAGGCGGAGACCCAGTACTTC

len: 11
d_gene: .
j_gene: TRBJ1-1
v_gene: TRBV28
abundance: .
CDR3aa: CASSFQTEAFF
CDR3nt: TGTGCCAGCAGTTTTCAGACGGAAGCTTTCTTT

len: 18
d_gene: TRBD2
j_gene: TRBJ2-1
v_gene: TRBV5-1
abundance: .
CDR3aa: CASSPTSGPTSSYNEQFF
CDR3nt: TGCGCCAGCAGCCCGACTAGCGGGCCGACTAGTAGCTACAATGAGCAGTTCTTC

len: 14
d_gene: .
j_gene: TRBJ2-5
v_gene: TRBV28
abundance: .
CDR3aa: CASSSAPSRETQYF
CDR3nt: TGTGCCAGCAGTTCCGCGCCTAGCAGGGAGACCCAGTACTTC

len: 17
d_gene: .
j_gene: TRBJ1-5
v_gene: TRBV18
abundance: .
CDR3aa: CASSPYQSTDSNQPQHF
CDR3nt: TGTGCCAGCTCACCATATCAATCGACAGATAGCAATCAGCCCCAGCATTTT

len: 16
d_gene: .
j_gene: TRBJ1-1
v_gene: TRBV27
abundance: .
CDR3aa: CASAPRGAFQPPGAFF
CDR3nt: TGTGCCAGCGCCCCACGGGGGGCTTTTCAACCTCCCGGAGCTTTCTTT

len: 13
d_gene: .
j_gene: TRBJ1-5
v_gene: TRBV7-8
abundance: .
CDR3aa: CASSRFLGQPQHF
CDR3nt: TGTGCCAGCAGCCGGTTCCTGGGGCAGCCCCAGCATTTT

len: 14
d_gene: .
j_gene: TRBJ2-3
v_gene: TRBV5-1
abundance: .
CDR3aa: CASSSGPQVDTQYF
CDR3nt: TGCGCCAGCAGCTCGGGACCCCAGGTGGATACGCAGTATTTT

len: 13
d_gene: .
j_gene: TRBJ2-1
v_gene: TRBV9
abundance: .
CDR3aa: CASGTGSYNEQFF
CDR3nt: TGTGCCAGCGGCACAGGCTCCTACAATGAGCAGTTCTTC

len: 15
d_gene: .
j_gene: TRBJ2-7
v_gene: TRBV27
abundance: .
CDR3aa: CASSFISASRYEQYF
CDR3nt: TGTGCCAGCAGTTTTATCTCCGCGTCCCGCTACGAGCAGTACTTC

len: 14
d_gene: .
j_gene: TRBJ1-2
v_gene: TRBV6-5
abundance: .
CDR3aa: CASSYRALNYGYTF
CDR3nt: TGTGCCAGCAGTTACAGGGCGCTCAACTATGGCTACACCTTC

len: 13
d_gene: .
j_gene: TRBJ1-1
v_gene: TRBV19
abundance: .
CDR3aa: CASSAPMNTEAFF
CDR3nt: TGTGCCAGTAGTGCCCCTATGAACACTGAAGCTTTCTTT

len: 15
d_gene: TRBD2
j_gene: TRBJ2-1
v_gene: TRBV11-2
abundance: .
CDR3aa: CASRTGTSFHNEQFF
CDR3nt: TGTGCCAGCAGAACCGGGACTAGCTTTCACAATGAGCAGTTCTTC

len: 15
d_gene: .
j_gene: TRBJ1-4
v_gene: TRBV9
abundance: .
CDR3aa: CASSEQGGPNEKLFF
CDR3nt: TGTGCCAGCAGCGAGCAGGGAGGCCCTAATGAAAAACTGTTTTTT

len: 16
d_gene: .
j_gene: TRBJ2-1
v_gene: TRBV21-1
abundance: .
CDR3aa: CASSKQNSGNYNEQFF
CDR3nt: TGTGCCAGCAGCAAACAAAATAGCGGGAACTACAATGAGCAGTTCTTC

len: 16
d_gene: TRBD2
j_gene: TRBJ2-7
v_gene: TRBV18
abundance: .
CDR3aa: CASSSLAGSLNYEQYF
CDR3nt: TGTGCCAGCTCATCCCTAGCGGGATCCCTTAACTACGAGCAGTACTTC

len: 12
d_gene: .
j_gene: TRBJ1-2
v_gene: TRBV28
abundance: .
CDR3aa: CASSLSSFGYTF
CDR3nt: TGTGCCAGCAGTTTATCTTCCTTTGGCTACACCTTC